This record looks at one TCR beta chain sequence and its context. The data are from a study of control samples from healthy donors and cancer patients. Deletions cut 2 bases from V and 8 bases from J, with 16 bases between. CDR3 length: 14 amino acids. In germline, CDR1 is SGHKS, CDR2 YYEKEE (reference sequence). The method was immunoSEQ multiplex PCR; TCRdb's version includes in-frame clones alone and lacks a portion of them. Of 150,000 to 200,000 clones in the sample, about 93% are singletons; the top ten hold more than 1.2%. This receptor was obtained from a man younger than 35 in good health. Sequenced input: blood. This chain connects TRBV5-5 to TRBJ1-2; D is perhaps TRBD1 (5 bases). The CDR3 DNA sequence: TGTGCCAGCAGCTTAGGAGGGGAGGGCGGCGGCTACACCTTC. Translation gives CASSLGGEGGGYTF.